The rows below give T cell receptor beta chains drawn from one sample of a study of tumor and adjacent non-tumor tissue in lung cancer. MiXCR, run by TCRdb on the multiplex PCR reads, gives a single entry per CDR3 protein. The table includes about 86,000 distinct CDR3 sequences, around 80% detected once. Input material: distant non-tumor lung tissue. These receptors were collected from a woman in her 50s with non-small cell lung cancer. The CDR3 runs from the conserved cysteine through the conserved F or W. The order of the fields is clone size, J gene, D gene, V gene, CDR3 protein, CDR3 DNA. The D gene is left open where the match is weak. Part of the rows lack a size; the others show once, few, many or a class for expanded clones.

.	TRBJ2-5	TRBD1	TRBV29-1	CSVGTGVKSQCF	TGCAGCGTAGGGACAGGGGTGAAGAGCCAGTGCTTC
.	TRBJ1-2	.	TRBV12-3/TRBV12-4	CASLPRGLYGYTF	TGTGCCAGCCTCCCTAGGGGCCTCTATGGCTACACATTC
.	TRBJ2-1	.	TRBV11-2	CASSPEACGEQFF	TGTGCCAGCAGCCCGGAGGCCTGCGGGGAACAGTTCTTC
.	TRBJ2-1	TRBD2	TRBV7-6	CASSLAGERDEQFF	TGTGCCAGCAGCTTGGCGGGAGAAAGGGATGAGCAGTTCTTC
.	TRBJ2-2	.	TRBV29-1	CSVENEGTSGNFPGELFF	TGCAGCGTTGAAAATGAAGGAACTAGTGGGAATTTTCCCGGGGAGCTGTTTTTT
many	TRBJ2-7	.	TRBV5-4	CASRSGRDYEQYF	TGTGCCAGCAGGAGCGGCAGGGACTACGAGCAGTACTTC
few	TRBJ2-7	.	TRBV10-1	CASSDNRDKTNEQYF	TGCGCCAGCAGCGATAACCGGGACAAGACCAACGAGCAATACTTC
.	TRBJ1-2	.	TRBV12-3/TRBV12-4	CASRPRSLYGYTF	TGTGCCAGCAGGCCTAGGAGCCTCTATGGCTACACCTTC
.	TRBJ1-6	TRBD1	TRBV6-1	CARSEFDRGTGGSLLHF	TGTGCCAGGAGTGAATTCGACAGGGGAACGGGAGGATCACTCCTCCACTTT
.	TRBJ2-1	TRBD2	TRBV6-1	CASRTPGLVQNNEQFF	TGTGCCAGCAGAACCCCGGGACTAGTGCAAAACAATGAGCAATTCTTC
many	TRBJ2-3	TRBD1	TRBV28	CASSWGQRSTDTQYF	TGTGCCAGCAGTTGGGGACAGCGCAGCACAGATACGCAGTATTTT
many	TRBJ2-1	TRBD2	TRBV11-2	CASSLGTSGSSYNEQSF	TGTGCCAGCAGCTTGGGGACTAGCGGGAGTTCCTACAATGAGCAGTCCTTC
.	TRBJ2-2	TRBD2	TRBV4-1	CANSQVAGLTGELFF	TGCGCCAACAGTCAAGTAGCGGGCCTCACCGGGGAACTGTTTTTT
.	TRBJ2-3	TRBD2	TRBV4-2	CASSQDGLAGSETQYF	TGTGCTAGCAGCCAAGACGGACTAGCGGGATCAGAAACGCAGTATTTT
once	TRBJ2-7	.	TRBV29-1	CSVVRDVCSCEQYF	TGCAGCGTGGTCCGGGACGTATGCTCCTGCGAGCAGTACTTC
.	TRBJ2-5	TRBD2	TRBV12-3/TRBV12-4	CASSQGLRGGTQYF	TGTGCCAGCAGCCAGGGACTACGGGGTGGGACCCAGTACTTC
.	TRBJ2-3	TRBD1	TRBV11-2	CASSLGQAYTYMQYF	TGTGCCAGCAGCCTGGGACAGGCGTACACATATATGCAGTATTTT
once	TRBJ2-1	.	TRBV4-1	CVSSQEREYNEQFF	TGCGTCAGCAGCCAAGAACGCGAATACAATGAGCAGTTCTTC
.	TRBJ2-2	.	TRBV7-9	CASSLNPNTRELFF	TGTGCCAGTAGTTTAAACCCGAACACCCGGGAGCTGTTTTTT
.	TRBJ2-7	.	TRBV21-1	CASPPGLRGYF	TGTGCCAGCCCCCCGGGGCTAAGAGGGTACTTC
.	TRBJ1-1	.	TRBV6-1	CASSGHWERVNTEAFF	TGTGCCAGCAGTGGCCACTGGGAAAGGGTGAACACTGAAGCTTTCTTT
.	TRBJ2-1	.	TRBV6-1	CASRKGAEGWGSCNEQFF	TGTGCCAGCAGGAAAGGGGCCGAGGGATGGGGGAGCTGCAATGAGCAGTTCTTC
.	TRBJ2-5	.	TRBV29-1	CSVYDGPRGETQYF	TGCAGCGTTTATGATGGTCCGCGGGGAGAGACCCAGTACTTC